The entry that follows covers one TCR beta chain sequence. The data were produced by immunoSEQ multiplex PCR, yet TCRdb's version contains in-frame clones alone and is incomplete. The repertoire holds approximately 15,000 clones, roughly 80% seen once, with approximately 15% in the top ten. The junction had 9 bases not matched to a gene; V was cut back by 7 bases and J by 6 bases. The CDR3 covers 15 residues. The germline V gene has CDR1 SNHLY and CDR2 FYNNEI. The data were taken from a study of blood T cell repertoires in COVID-19. Study in general: The study drew acute and convalescent COVID-19 samples from the United States, Italy and Spain.

This TCR came from a human donor in a cohort sampled during active COVID-19. Sequences were obtained from peripheral blood. The rearrangement joins TRBV2 to TRBJ1-6, with TRBD1 matching 7 bases. CDR3 DNA sequence: TGTGCCAGCACTCAATCGGGACAGAGTAATTCACCCCTCCACTTT. Encoded protein: CASTQSGQSNSPLHF.